This entry is about one TCR beta chain. Its antigen is unidentified. This record comes from a study of PD-1 blockade in classical Hodgkin lymphoma. Measured with immunoSEQ multiplex PCR; TCRdb has only the in-frame clones, and not every one. Altogether a few thousand clones are present, about 80% being singletons, with the ten largest covering about an eighth. Overall study findings and caveats: Causes of the repertoire differences remain undefined, possibly disease activity or prior therapy.

Germline V gene lookup returns CDR1 SNHLY and CDR2 FYNNEI. The CDR3 sequence is 16 residues long. V shed 0 bases and J shed 2 bases, with 13 bases lying between them. The sample's time point: newly diagnosed, previously untreated cHL patient sample. Through magnetic negative selection, CD8+ T cells were separated from PBMCs that had been thawed. The sequenced sample was CD8+ T cells from blood. The TCR sequence derives from a human donor with classical Hodgkin lymphoma. This rearrangement joins TRBV2 to TRBJ1-2; D is uncertain. The CDR3, as DNA: TGTGCCAGCAGTGAAGCGCTTAACAGCAGGAACTATGGCTACACCTTC. Translated: CASSEALNSRNYGYTF.